The 12 T cell receptor beta chains given below trace back to one sample, sequenced in a study of metastatic and nonmetastatic thyroid tumors (dated by TCRdb to the early 2020s). No treatment had been received by any patient before thyroid surgery. Libraries were constructed by PCR. TCRdb records Illumina HiSeq 4000 as the sequencer. TCRdb reworked the public reads: Q25 trimming with fastp, MiXCR clone assembly, productive beta chains retained. In all, the sample holds about 92,000 clones, and about 15% of those were seen once. The ten largest clones take up 3.6% of the sample. The sequenced material came from blood. The receptor set was obtained from a female donor with papillary thyroid cancer or a benign thyroid nodule (not recorded which). Some clones in this sample may be carry-over from other donors' samples.

This clone has a handful of counts. Being one base from a much bigger clone, this may be a read error. V gene TRBV20-1 combines with J gene TRBJ2-7, with D possibly matching TRBD1 (5 bases). This CDR3 spans 12 amino acids. The V gene's germline CDR1 is DFQATT and CDR2 SNEGSKA (reference sequence). Trimming took 4 bases from V and 1 from J, leaving 8 bases between them. CDR3 sequence (DNA): TGCAGTGCTATAAGGGGATCCTACGAGCAGTACTTC. This translates into CSAIRGSYEQYF.

Details on this clone: This may come from a read error, since a much larger clone is one base off. The chain combines TRBV20-1 with TRBJ2-3, with D possibly being TRBD2 (6 bases). CDR3 length: 18 amino acids. CDR1 and CDR2 (germline): DFQATT, SNEGSKA (reference sequence). The CDR3 protein is CSARPRGGRGRATDKQYF. CDR3 bases: TGCAGTGCTAGACCGCGAGGCGGGCGGGGTCGGGCCACAGATAAGCAGTATTTT.

Ten or more counts support this clone. The gene calls are TRBV7-3 and TRBJ2-1; 9 bases are shared with TRBD2. CDR3 length equals 15 residues. V lost 5 bases, J lost 8 bases, and 10 bases stayed unmatched. Germline V gene data show CDR1 as SGHTA and CDR2 as FQGTGA. CDR3 loop: CASSPTPGTSYEQFF. The CDR3 nucleotides are TGTGCCAGCAGCCCAACCCCCGGGACTAGCTATGAGCAGTTCTTC.

Ten or more counts support this clone. The genes are TRBV29-1 and TRBJ2-2; TRBD1 matches at 8 bases. V dropped 7 bases and J dropped 4; count of bases not matched to a gene: 5. Germline V gene sequence: CDR1 SQVTM, CDR2 ANQGSEA. The CDR3 loop spans 13 amino acids. DNA for the CDR3: TGCAGCGCCGGACAGGGCACCACCGGGGAGCTGTTTTTT. Translation: CSAGQGTTGELFF.

This clone was counted at least ten times. The sample contains more than one DNA sequence encoding this CDR3. The rearrangement joins TRBV20-1 to TRBJ1-2; no clear D. V gave up 2 bases and J gave up 6 bases, with 10 bases separating them. The V gene's germline CDR1 is DFQATT and CDR2 SNEGSKA (reference sequence). The CDR3 sequence is 12 residues long. In DNA, the CDR3 is TGCAGTGCTAGAAGGAGGCTCGATGGCTACACCTTC. This gives the protein CSARRRLDGYTF.

The V call is TRBV5-1, the J call TRBJ2-3; 9 bases are shared with TRBD2. The germline V gene encodes CDR1 SGHRS and CDR2 YFSETQ. The CDR3 consists of 15 residues. J gave up 5 bases and V 3 bases, and 7 bases lay outside the gene matches. DNA for the CDR3: TGCGCCAGCAGCTCAATAGCGGGGGTTCTAGATACGCAGTATTTT. Translation gives CASSSIAGVLDTQYF.

At least ten counts were recorded for this clone. The CDR3, as DNA: TGTGCCAGCAGCCTTCAAACGAACACTGAAGCTTTCTTT. Translating gives CASSLQTNTEAFF. The genes are TRBV6-1 and TRBJ1-1; D gene ambiguous. Trimming stripped 6 bases from V and 1 base from J, with 9 bases between. The CDR3 covers 13 residues. CDR1 MNHNS and CDR2 SASEGT come from the germline V gene.

The chain employs TRBV28 and TRBJ2-7; a possible D gene is TRBD2 (6 bases). Germline values: CDR1 MDHEN, CDR2 SYDVKM. Trimming took off 6 bases at V and 1 base at J, with 16 bases between the two ends. The CDR3 has 15 amino acids. The CDR3 here is CASSPSAGLSYEQYF. The CDR3 DNA is TGTGCCAGCAGCCCCTCGGCGGGGTTGTCCTACGAGCAGTACTTC.

The chain couples TRBV5-5 to TRBJ1-4; 9 bases are shared with TRBD1. Germline assignment: CDR1 SGHKS and CDR2 YYEKEE (reference sequence). The CDR3 sequence is 14 residues long. Unmatched junction bases numbered 5, after V lost 4 bases and J lost 7 bases. The CDR3 sequence: CASSPDRGSEKLFF. The CDR3 DNA is TGTGCCAGCAGCCCCGACAGGGGGTCTGAAAAACTGTTTTTT.

The CDR3 DNA reads TGTGCCAGCAAGGCTTTTCAGATCCTCTCTGGAAACACCATATATTTT. It encodes CASKAFQILSGNTIYF. The chain employs TRBV6-1 and TRBJ1-3; the D is unclear. Trimming stripped 7 bases from V and 0 bases from J, with 16 bases between. The CDR3 length is 16 residues. The germline CDR1 and CDR2 sequences are MNHNS and SASEGT.

This clone was found many times. The chain links TRBV10-1 to TRBJ2-1, with 12 bases that match TRBD2. This CDR3 region has 15 residues. V lost 3 bases to trimming and J lost 7 bases; unmatched junction nucleotides: 4. Germline loops: CDR1 WNHNN, CDR2 SYGVQD (reference sequence). CDR3 sequence: CASSDLAGGGNEQFF. The CDR3 DNA sequence: TGCGCCAGCAGTGACCTAGCGGGGGGGGGGAATGAGCAGTTCTTC.

This clone appeared many times. V is TRBV9 and J is TRBJ1-3; D call uncertain. Between the trimmed V and J ends, which lost 0 bases and 4 bases, there was a span of 14 bases. CDR3 length: 16 amino acids. The germline V gene encodes CDR1 SGDLS and CDR2 YYNGEE. Here the CDR3 DNA reads TGTGCCAGCAGCGTAGATGCTCGGGGTACCGGAAACACCATATATTTT. It specifies CASSVDARGTGNTIYF.